The 29 T cell receptor beta chains below all came from one sample that was sequenced in a study of blood T cell repertoires in COVID-19. TCRdb's copy holds only in-frame clones and misses some; the assay was immunoSEQ multiplex PCR. The table has around 260,000 clones, 86% seen once. Material for sequencing was peripheral blood. Every receptor here comes from a man aged 35-49 years who had recovered from COVID-19.

The chain is built from TRBV6-1 and TRBJ2-7, with 7 bases aligning to TRBD1. This CDR3 contains 15 residues. J was trimmed by 5 bases and V by 2 bases; bases with no gene match: 9. CDR1 and CDR2 from the germline V gene are MNHNS and SASEGT. CDR3 residues: CASSELGRQGHEQYF. CDR3 nucleotide sequence: TGTGCCAGCAGTGAATTAGGGAGACAGGGCCACGAGCAGTACTTC.

This sequence joins TRBV7-2 and TRBJ2-1, with D maybe TRBD2 (5 bases). This CDR3 is built from 15 residues. CDR1 and CDR2 from the germline V gene are SGHTA and FQGNSA. V was shortened by 1 base and J by 8 bases, with 15 bases between the two germline ends. The CDR3 spells CASSLGSVGWYEQFF. The CDR3 nucleotides read TGTGCCAGCAGCTTAGGTAGCGTGGGGTGGTATGAGCAGTTCTTC.

The chain uses TRBV7-2 and TRBJ1-5, with 7 bases identical to TRBD1. With 2 bases clipped from V and 11 bases from J, the junction kept 12 bases outside the gene matches. There are 15 residues in the CDR3. Germline values: CDR1 SGHTA, CDR2 FQGNSA. In DNA form, the CDR3 reads TGTGCCAGCAGCTTAACTGGGACAGCCCCCCGGACCCAGCATTTT. The encoded protein is CASSLTGTAPRTQHF.

The chain joins TRBV19 to TRBJ2-3; 7 bases fit TRBD2. V lost 4 bases, J lost 1 base, and 2 bases stayed unmatched. This CDR3 is 14 amino acids long. The germline CDR1 and CDR2 sequences are LNHDA and SQIVND (reference sequence). CDR3 residues: CASSSGGRTDTQYF. CDR3 sequence (DNA): TGTGCCAGTAGTAGCGGGGGACGCACAGATACGCAGTATTTT.

In nucleotides, the CDR3 is TGTGCCAGCAGTACCCGGACAGGGATCGGTGAAGCTTTCTTT. This codes for CASSTRTGIGEAFF. The gene calls are TRBV25-1 and TRBJ1-1; 8 nucleotides align to TRBD1. The V gene's germline CDR1 is MGHDK and CDR2 SYGVNS. The CDR3 is 14 residues long. V lost 5 bases to trimming and J lost 7 bases; unmatched junction nucleotides: 9.

The chain uses TRBV1 and TRBJ2-1; the table's D call TRBD2 went unverified against the DNA. TRBV1 corresponds to a pseudogene. The CDR3 runs to 15 residues. CDR3 sequence: CTSSHRRGAYNEQFF. CDR3 nucleotides: TGCACCAGCAGCCACAGGCGGGGGGCTTACAATGAGCAGTTCTTC.

The chain carries TRBV11-2 and TRBJ2-1; D perhaps matches TRBD2 (5 bases). There are 15 residues in the CDR3. Germline V gene data show CDR1 as SGHAT and CDR2 as FQNNGV. Trimming shortened V by 1 base and J by 8 bases, and 15 bases separated the two germline ends. The DNA for the CDR3 is TGTGCCAGCAGCTTAGGGGTCGGGAATGGGGATGAGCAGTTCTTC. Translating gives CASSLGVGNGDEQFF.

The chain carries TRBV3-1 (or the pseudogene TRBV3-2) and TRBJ2-3; 9 bases match TRBD2. The CDR3 loop spans 13 amino acids. The V segment lost 0 bases and the J segment 14 bases; nucleotides outside the gene matches: 6. Germline V lookup: CDR1 LGHDT, CDR2 YNNKEL (reference sequence). CDR3 coding DNA: TGTGCCAGCAGCCAAGACCCAGCGGGGGGCTTGTATTTT. Amino acid sequence: CASSQDPAGGLYF.

The rearrangement uses TRBV30 and TRBJ2-5; 9 nucleotides line up with TRBD2. The CDR3 spans 15 residues. V dropped 4 bases and J dropped 5; count of bases not matched to a gene: 11. In germline, CDR1 is GTSNPN, CDR2 SVGIG (reference sequence). The CDR3 reads CAWTKAGGGQETQYF. Written as DNA, the CDR3 is TGTGCCTGGACCAAAGCGGGGGGAGGGCAGGAGACCCAGTACTTC.

The chain couples TRBV5-6 to TRBJ2-7; 7 positions agree with TRBD1. The CDR3 length is 17 residues. Germline CDR1 reads SGHDT; CDR2 reads YYEEEE. The ends lost 4 bases at V and 2 bases at J; junction bases unmatched: 15. This CDR3 is CASSPLQDRSTAYEQYF. CDR3 DNA: TGTGCCAGCAGCCCCCTCCAGGACAGGTCGACCGCCTACGAGCAGTACTTC.

V gene TRBV27 combines with J gene TRBJ2-5; D is possibly TRBD2 (5 bases). Germline CDR1 reads MNHEY; CDR2 reads SMNVEV (reference sequence). Trimming cost V 8 bases and J 5 bases, with 15 bases left between them. This CDR3 spans 13 amino acids. The CDR3 is CASRESARETQYF. The CDR3, as DNA: TGTGCCAGCCGGGAATCTGCTCGGGAGACCCAGTACTTC.

The rearrangement links TRBV9 to TRBJ1-1; possibly TRBD1 for D (5 bases). V was trimmed by 3 bases and J by 1 base, leaving 19 bases between them. CDR1 SGDLS and CDR2 YYNGEE come from the germline V gene. CDR3 length: 17 amino acids. In DNA form, the CDR3 reads TGTGCCAGCAGCGCCGGGTCAGGGATTGGCACGAACACTGAAGCTTTCTTT. Translating it yields CASSAGSGIGTNTEAFF.

The rearrangement links TRBV9 to TRBJ2-7; 13 bases fit TRBD2. There are 16 residues in the CDR3. The germline CDR1 and CDR2 sequences are SGDLS and YYNGEE. V was pared by 5 bases and J by 4 bases, with 9 bases of the junction left unmatched. The CDR3 reads CASSVAGTSGIYEQYF. The CDR3 DNA is TGTGCCAGCAGTGTGGCCGGGACTAGCGGGATTTACGAGCAGTACTTC.

This chain links TRBV4-2 with TRBJ2-1; 8 nucleotides line up with TRBD2. Per the germline V gene, CDR1 is LGHNA and CDR2 is YNFKEQ. The CDR3 covers 16 residues. With V trimmed by 0 bases and J by 7 bases, 8 bases remained unmatched. The DNA for the CDR3 is TGTGCCAGCAGCCAAGACTCGGGGGGGGAAAATAATGAGCAGTTCTTC. Translating gives CASSQDSGGENNEQFF.

This chain connects TRBV5-6 to TRBJ2-2, with 7 bases fitting TRBD2. In germline, CDR1 is SGHDT, CDR2 YYEEEE. After removal of 0 bases from V and 2 bases from J, the junction contained 10 bases not matched to a gene. This CDR3 contains 18 residues. CDR3 loop: CASSLDVGGRYNTGELFF. CDR3 coding DNA: TGTGCCAGCAGCTTGGATGTGGGCGGGAGATATAACACCGGGGAGCTGTTTTTT.

The chain has TRBV27 and TRBJ2-1, with 9 positions matching TRBD2. CDR1 MNHEY and CDR2 SMNVEV come from the germline V gene (reference sequence). The V gene end was trimmed by 5 bases and the J gene end by 7 bases; junction bases not matched to a gene: 12. The CDR3 length is 16 residues. DNA of the CDR3: TGTGCCAGCAGTCCGCCGGGACTAGCCCGGGGTAATGAGCAGTTCTTC. Translated, it gives CASSPPGLARGNEQFF.

This clone was picked up a small number of times. The chain uses TRBV9 and TRBJ2-7, with D possibly being TRBD2 (7 bases). Trimming cost V 6 bases and J 5 bases, with 21 bases left between them. The CDR3 contains 15 residues. CDR1 SGDLS and CDR2 YYNGEE come from the germline V gene. The DNA of the CDR3 is TGTGCCAGCACCCCGGGCGGGGGCCGATCTCACGAGCAGTACTTC. Protein sequence: CASTPGGGRSHEQYF.

This clone was counted a few times. V gene TRBV2 combines with J gene TRBJ1-2, with a weak D call TRBD1 (5 bases). The CDR3 is made up of 15 amino acids. V was cut by 4 bases and J by 8 bases, with 20 bases left in between. Germline-derived CDR1 and CDR2 are SNHLY and FYNNEI. The CDR3, as DNA: TGTGCCAGCAGTGCAACCCCGGGGGGGGTGGAAGGCTACACCTTC. Translation: CASSATPGGVEGYTF. Filled out from reference TRBV2 and TRBJ1-2, the complete variable domain reads EPEVTQTPSHQVTQMGQEVILRCVPISNHLYFYWYRQILGQKVEFLVSFYNNEISEKSEIFDDQFSVERPDGSNFTLKIRSTKLEDSAMYFCASSATPGGVEGYTFGSGTRLTVV.

The chain uses TRBV3-1 (or the pseudogene TRBV3-2) and TRBJ1-2; 7 bases are a match to TRBD1. Germline V lookup: CDR1 LGHDT, CDR2 YNNKEL (reference sequence). The CDR3 is 15 amino acids. Trimming at V came to 8 bases and at J to 0 bases, leaving 9 bases not matched to a gene. The CDR3 nucleotides read TGTGCCAGCGCGGCGGGACAGAGTACTAACTATGGCTACACCTTC. It is translated as CASAAGQSTNYGYTF.

Comments on this clone: Its ends do not fully match the called genes, so a read error is possible. The genes are TRBV7-6 and TRBJ2-1, with D hard to call. The CDR3 contains 11 residues. The V gene's germline CDR1 is SGHVS and CDR2 FNYEAQ. Here the CDR3 DNA reads TGTGCCAGCCGCTTTAAAAATGAGCAGTTCTTC. This translates into CASRFKNEQFF.

Here the CDR3 reads CASSLNGGQAEAFF. CDR3 DNA: TGTGCCAGCAGTTTAAACGGGGGTCAGGCTGAAGCTTTCTTT. This chain links TRBV27 with TRBJ1-1; D possibly corresponds to TRBD1 (5 bases). This CDR3 has 14 residues. The germline gives CDR1 MNHEY, CDR2 SMNVEV (reference sequence). The V end lost 2 bases, the J end lost 6 bases, and 13 bases lay between the germline ends.

The chain recombines TRBV9 with TRBJ2-2; a possible D gene is TRBD2 (5 bases). The V and J ends lost 0 bases and 1 base respectively, with 10 bases between them. The CDR3 length is 16 residues. Germline-derived CDR1 and CDR2 are SGDLS and YYNGEE. Here the CDR3 reads CASSVGGGLNTGELFF. The CDR3 DNA follows: TGTGCCAGCAGCGTAGGCGGCGGGCTGAACACCGGGGAGCTGTTTTTT.

This clone appeared once. The rearrangement links TRBV29-1 to TRBJ1-1, with TRBD1 as a possible D gene (6 bases). This CDR3 comprises 12 residues. Germline V gene lookup returns CDR1 SQVTM and CDR2 ANQGSEA. V was clipped by 1 base and J by 10 bases, with 13 bases between them. CDR3 coding DNA: TGCAGCGTTGAAGCCAGGGGATTTGGAGCTTTCTTT. Protein product: CSVEARGFGAFF.

The CDR3 protein is CASSWIGTGRETQYF. In nucleotides, the CDR3 is TGTGCCAGCAGCTGGATAGGGACAGGGAGGGAGACCCAGTACTTC. V usage is TRBV5-6 and J usage is TRBJ2-5, with TRBD1 matching 9 bases. J gave up 5 bases and V 3 bases, and 8 bases lay outside the gene matches. The CDR3 is made up of 15 amino acids. The germline V gene encodes CDR1 SGHDT and CDR2 YYEEEE.

This chain links TRBV27 with TRBJ2-1, with 8 bases matching TRBD2. V shed 5 bases, J shed 3 bases, and the junction held 6 bases outside the gene matches. Germline loops: CDR1 MNHEY, CDR2 SMNVEV (reference sequence). The CDR3 contains 15 residues. DNA for the CDR3: TGTGCCAGCAGTCCCCAGAGCGGGGGCTACAATGAGCAGTTCTTC. Its translation: CASSPQSGGYNEQFF.

V and J are TRBV27 and TRBJ1-2; 8 bases align to TRBD1. Germline V gives CDR1 MNHEY, CDR2 SMNVEV (reference sequence). This CDR3 is 14 amino acids long. V lost 4 bases to trimming and J lost 7 bases; unmatched junction nucleotides: 8. CDR3 in amino acids: CASSSVTGGIGYTF. The CDR3 nucleotides read TGTGCCAGCAGTTCCGTTACAGGGGGGATTGGCTACACCTTC.

This CDR3 is CASTGTGVDYGNQPQHF. Written as DNA, the CDR3 is TGTGCCAGTACCGGGACAGGGGTAGATTACGGCAATCAGCCCCAGCATTTT. The V gene is TRBV19, the J gene TRBJ1-5; 10 bases align to TRBD1. The CDR3 is 17 residues long. Germline CDR1 LNHDA, CDR2 SQIVND (reference sequence). The V gene end was trimmed by 7 bases and the J gene end by 2 bases; junction bases not matched to a gene: 11.

The chain carries TRBV11-3 and TRBJ2-2; D not resolved. Germline loops: CDR1 SGHNT, CDR2 YENEEA. Trimming stripped 5 bases from V and 8 bases from J, with 12 bases between. The CDR3 consists of 13 residues. Here the CDR3 DNA reads TGTGCCAGCAGCCCACATCCTGCTGGGGAGCTGTTTTTT. This sequence encodes CASSPHPAGELFF.

This clone was seen a single time. The V and J genes are TRBV9 and TRBJ2-3; TRBD1 aligns across 7 bases. The CDR3 runs to 13 residues. Trimming at V came to 4 bases and at J to 13 bases, leaving 12 bases not matched to a gene. Germline V gene lookup returns CDR1 SGDLS and CDR2 YYNGEE. The CDR3 DNA is TGTGCCAGCAGCCGTAACGGACAGGCGACAGAGTATTTT. It codes for CASSRNGQATEYF.